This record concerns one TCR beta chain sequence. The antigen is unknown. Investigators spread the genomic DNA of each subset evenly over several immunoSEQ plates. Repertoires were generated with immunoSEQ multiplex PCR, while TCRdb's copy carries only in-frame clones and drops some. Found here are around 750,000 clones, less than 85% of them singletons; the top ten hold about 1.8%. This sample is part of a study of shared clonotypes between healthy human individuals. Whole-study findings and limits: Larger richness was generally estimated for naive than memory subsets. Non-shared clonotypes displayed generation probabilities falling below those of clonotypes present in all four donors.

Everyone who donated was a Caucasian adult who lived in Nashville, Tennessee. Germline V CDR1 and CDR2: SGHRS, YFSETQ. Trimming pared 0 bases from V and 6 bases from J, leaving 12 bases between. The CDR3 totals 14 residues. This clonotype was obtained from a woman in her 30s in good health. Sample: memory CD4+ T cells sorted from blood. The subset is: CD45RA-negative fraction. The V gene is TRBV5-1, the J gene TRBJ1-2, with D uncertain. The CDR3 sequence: CASSLAMGSDGYTF. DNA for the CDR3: TGCGCCAGCAGCTTGGCCATGGGATCCGATGGCTACACCTTC.